The 31 T cell receptor beta chains below were found in one sample sequenced in a study of blood T cell repertoires in COVID-19. Produced via immunoSEQ multiplex PCR; TCRdb's table is partial and in-frame only. The sample shows some 130,000 clones, around nine tenths of them seen only once. The specimen was peripheral blood. These TCRs come from a woman in her 70s with COVID-19, enrolled during active disease.

This clone occurred a few times. The chain carries TRBV27 and TRBJ2-1; TRBD1 matches 7 bases. Trimming cost V 5 bases and J 6 bases; bases outside gene matches: 16. Germline assignment: CDR1 MNHEY and CDR2 SMNVEV (reference sequence). This CDR3 spans 17 amino acids. The CDR3 loop is CASSQRTGASAVNEQFF. The DNA for the CDR3 is TGTGCCAGCAGTCAGCGGACAGGAGCCTCGGCAGTCAATGAGCAGTTCTTC.

This chain links TRBV6-5 with TRBJ2-7; 8 bases line up with TRBD2. The V segment lost 7 bases and the J segment 3 bases; nucleotides outside the gene matches: 8. The CDR3 is 14 residues long. CDR1 is MNHEY, CDR2 SVGAGI, per germline. DNA for the CDR3: TGTGCCAGCACGGGGGGGAAAGGGGGCTACGAGCAGTACTTC. Translation: CASTGGKGGYEQYF.

Only a few counts were recorded for this clone. V usage is TRBV5-1 and J usage is TRBJ1-2; TRBD1 is a possible D gene (6 bases). V was trimmed by 0 bases and J by 7 bases, leaving 13 bases between them. The length of the CDR3 is 14 residues. Germline V CDR1 and CDR2: SGHRS, YFSETQ. CDR3 region: CASSLDRGAGGYTF. The CDR3 DNA reads TGCGCCAGCAGCTTGGACCGGGGGGCGGGTGGCTACACCTTC.

The CDR3 protein is CASSHFGEGTDTQYF. DNA of the CDR3: TGTGCCAGCAGCCATTTTGGGGAGGGCACAGATACGCAGTATTTT. The rearrangement joins TRBV3-1 (or the pseudogene TRBV3-2) to TRBJ2-3; a possible D gene is TRBD2 (6 bases). The CDR3 loop spans 15 amino acids. Germline values: CDR1 LGHDT, CDR2 YNNKEL (reference sequence). The ends were cut back, 3 bases at V and 1 base at J, with 11 bases in the middle.

The chain carries TRBV29-1 and TRBJ1-4; D gene ambiguous. Germline CDR1 is SQVTM and CDR2 is ANQGSEA. CDR3 size: 14 residues. V lost 0 bases and J 6 bases, leaving 11 bases between the germline ends. The CDR3, as DNA: TGCAGCGTTGAAGATCCGCTGAGGGATGAAAAACTGTTTTTT. Encoded protein: CSVEDPLRDEKLFF.

V is TRBV11-3 and J is TRBJ2-1; D not resolved. Germline V gives CDR1 SGHNT, CDR2 YENEEA. V was clipped by 2 bases and J by 0 bases, with 11 bases between them. This CDR3 is 16 amino acids long. CDR3 residues: CASSLNGGSSYNEQFF. The CDR3 DNA follows: TGTGCCAGCAGCTTAAATGGCGGTAGCTCCTACAATGAGCAGTTCTTC.

This clone was counted between two and nine times. V and J are TRBV30 and TRBJ1-2; tentatively, D is TRBD1 (5 bases). Per the germline V gene, CDR1 is GTSNPN and CDR2 is SVGIG (reference sequence). V lost 8 bases to trimming and J lost 4 bases, with 14 bases between them. This CDR3 region has 12 residues. For the CDR3, the DNA is TGTGCCAGCGAGCCAACAGGCTATGGCTACACCTTC. Translating it yields CASEPTGYGYTF.

The chain has TRBV7-8 and TRBJ2-3; no firm D call. Trimming removed 1 base at V and 4 bases at J, with 12 bases between. The CDR3 extends over 15 amino acids. Looked up from germline, CDR1 is SGHVS and CDR2 is FQNEAQ. CDR3 amino acids: CASSLGRFAADTQYF. Here the CDR3 DNA reads TGTGCCAGCAGCTTAGGTCGTTTCGCGGCAGATACGCAGTATTTT.

This clone has only a few counts. The chain couples TRBV18 to TRBJ1-2, with D unresolved. Deletions cut 2 bases from V and 0 bases from J, with 7 bases between. The CDR3 length is 14 residues. Germline V lookup: CDR1 KGHSH, CDR2 LQKENI. The CDR3 spells CASSPVGANYGYTF. CDR3 DNA sequence: TGTGCCAGCTCACCAGTCGGGGCTAACTATGGCTACACCTTC.

CDR3 DNA sequence: TGTGCCAGCAGTAACGGGTCCTATGGCTACACCTTC. Encoded protein: CASSNGSYGYTF. V is TRBV6-5 and J is TRBJ1-2; unclear D gene. Germline V CDR1 and CDR2: MNHEY, SVGAGI. The CDR3 totals 12 residues. Between the trimmed V and J ends, which lost 5 bases and 4 bases, there was a span of 8 bases.

This clone was detected only a few times. The CDR3 reads CASSSGVGARQPQHF. The CDR3 DNA reads TGTGCCAGCAGCTCCGGAGTTGGGGCCCGTCAGCCCCAGCATTTT. This chain links TRBV11-2 with TRBJ1-5, with D tentatively TRBD1 (5 bases). The CDR3 has 15 residues. V lost 4 bases, J lost 6 bases, and 16 bases lay in between. Germline V lookup: CDR1 SGHAT, CDR2 FQNNGV.

This clone appeared a few times. The chain joins TRBV7-9 to TRBJ2-1; the match to TRBD1 covers 10 bases. Germline V gives CDR1 SEHNR, CDR2 FQNEAQ (reference sequence). The CDR3 length is 15 residues. Losses at the gene ends were 5 bases for V and 3 bases for J; bases not matched to a gene: 4. CDR3 in amino acids: CASSGRDRGYNEQFF. DNA for the CDR3: TGTGCCAGCAGCGGCCGGGACAGGGGCTACAATGAGCAGTTCTTC.

The chain couples TRBV7-2 to TRBJ2-2, with a weak D call TRBD1 (5 bases). CDR1 is SGHTA and CDR2 is FQGNSA in the germline V gene. V lost 2 bases and J 6 bases, leaving 7 bases between the germline ends. This CDR3 has 13 residues. CDR3 sequence: CASSLSGSGELFF. The CDR3 DNA follows: TGTGCCAGCAGCTTATCAGGGTCCGGGGAGCTGTTTTTT.

The chain uses TRBV28 and TRBJ1-2, with D unresolved. The germline gives CDR1 MDHEN, CDR2 SYDVKM. The CDR3 contains 15 residues. Deletions cut 1 base from V and 5 bases from J, with 14 bases between. The CDR3 sequence is CASSLLSGGSYGYTF. As DNA, the CDR3 is TGTGCCAGCAGTTTATTATCGGGAGGGTCATATGGCTACACCTTC.

Details on this clone: Distinct nucleotide sequences in the sample also encode this CDR3. The V call is TRBV11-2, the J call TRBJ1-5; TRBD1 matches at 8 bases. The CDR3 has 13 amino acids. The V gene's germline CDR1 is SGHAT and CDR2 FQNNGV. Trimming removed 5 bases from V and 7 bases from J; junction bases left unmatched: 4. In DNA form, the CDR3 reads TGTGCCAGCAGCCTGGACAGGGACCAGCCCCAGCATTTT. Its protein is CASSLDRDQPQHF.

The rearrangement uses TRBV5-1 and TRBJ2-5; D perhaps matches TRBD2 (6 bases). Germline V lookup: CDR1 SGHRS, CDR2 YFSETQ. The V end lost 6 bases, the J end lost 5 bases, and 14 bases lay between the germline ends. This CDR3 has 13 amino acids. The CDR3 reads CASMSPGRETQYF. CDR3 coding DNA: TGCGCCAGCATGAGCCCAGGGAGGGAGACCCAGTACTTC. Combining the CDR3 with reference TRBV5-1 and TRBJ2-5 gives the whole variable domain KAGVTQTPRYLIKTRGQQVTLSCSPISGHRSVSWYQQTPGQGLQFLFEYFSETQRNKGNFPGRFSGRQFSNSRSEMNVSTLELGDSALYLCASMSPGRETQYFGPGTRLLVL.

The chain recombines TRBV6-5 with TRBJ1-2; the match to TRBD1 covers 11 bases. The J segment lost 7 bases and the V segment lost 5 bases, leaving 9 bases of the junction unmatched. The CDR3 covers 15 residues. Germline V CDR1 and CDR2: MNHEY, SVGAGI. The chain's CDR3 is CASSMIGQGAFGYTF. The CDR3 DNA follows: TGTGCCAGCAGTATGATTGGACAGGGGGCTTTTGGCTACACCTTC.

The gene calls are TRBV6-6 and TRBJ1-5; 10 nucleotides agree with TRBD1. Germline assignment: CDR1 MNHNY and CDR2 SVGAGI (reference sequence). This CDR3 has 15 residues. The trim removed 5 bases at V and 3 bases at J, leaving 4 bases unmatched. Written as DNA, the CDR3 is TGTGCCAGCAGTCCGGGACAGGGGAACAATCAGCCCCAGCATTTT. It specifies CASSPGQGNNQPQHF.

J is TRBJ1-4 and V is TRBV15; no clear D. The germline CDR1 and CDR2 sequences are LNHNV and YYDKDF (reference sequence). Trimming took 1 base from V and 1 from J, leaving 7 bases between them. This CDR3 contains 15 residues. DNA for the CDR3: TGTGCCACCAGCAGAGTTTTCGGAACTAATGAAAAACTGTTTTTT. Amino acid sequence: CATSRVFGTNEKLFF.

This clone occurred once. The V call is TRBV5-5, the J call TRBJ1-4; TRBD1 might be the D (6 bases). The CDR3 totals 16 residues. V lost 10 bases to trimming and J lost 7 bases, with 26 bases between them. CDR1 and CDR2 from the germline V gene are SGHKS and YYEKEE (reference sequence). CDR3 sequence: CARWGGRGDRGEKLFF. CDR3 bases: TGTGCCCGCTGGGGGGGGCGGGGGGACCGGGGTGAAAAACTGTTTTTT.

V is TRBV18 and J is TRBJ1-1, with D maybe TRBD1 (6 bases). Germline V gives CDR1 KGHSH, CDR2 LQKENI. V was clipped by 4 bases and J by 6 bases, with 15 bases between them. The CDR3 spans 14 residues. The CDR3 reads CASSRNPGTSEAFF. The DNA for the CDR3 is TGTGCCAGCTCACGGAACCCCGGGACATCTGAAGCTTTCTTT.

The chain recombines TRBV7-8 with TRBJ2-3; possibly TRBD2 for D (6 bases). Germline CDR1 reads SGHVS; CDR2 reads FQNEAQ. There are 16 residues in the CDR3. The V gene lost 3 bases and the J gene lost 1 base, with 14 bases spanning the gap. The CDR3 is CASSFLNIAGTDTQYF. Here the CDR3 DNA reads TGTGCCAGCAGCTTCCTTAATATAGCGGGCACAGATACGCAGTATTTT.

The chain couples TRBV6-5 to TRBJ1-2; D uncertain. Germline CDR1 MNHEY, CDR2 SVGAGI. V was cut by 6 bases and J by 4 bases, with 15 bases left in between. This CDR3 has 14 residues. For the CDR3, the DNA is TGTGCCAGCAGAGGACTGGGAGTGAGCTATGGCTACACCTTC. It specifies CASRGLGVSYGYTF.

J is TRBJ2-3 and V is TRBV7-3, with D possibly matching TRBD1 (6 bases). Germline CDR1 and CDR2: SGHTA and FQGTGA. V was trimmed by 8 bases and J by 3 bases, leaving 12 bases between them. CDR3 length equals 13 residues. In DNA form, the CDR3 reads TGTGCCAGCGGAACAGGGTCTACAGATACGCAGTATTTT. Translated: CASGTGSTDTQYF.

The V call is TRBV3-1 (or the pseudogene TRBV3-2), the J call TRBJ2-5, with 13 bases identical to TRBD2. Germline V gives CDR1 LGHDT, CDR2 YNNKEL (reference sequence). CDR3 length: 17 amino acids. The V and J ends lost 4 bases and 1 base, in that order; junction bases with no gene match: 6. The DNA for the CDR3 is TGTGCCAGCAGCCTTCGGACTAGCGGGGGCCGCCAAGAGACCCAGTACTTC. Translation: CASSLRTSGGRQETQYF.

This rearrangement joins TRBV28 to TRBJ1-6; the D is unclear. Trimming left V 3 bases short and J 1 base short, with 7 bases between. Germline loops: CDR1 MDHEN, CDR2 SYDVKM. This CDR3 region has 15 residues. The DNA for the CDR3 is TGTGCCAGCAGTTTCGTTAGTTCCTATAATTCACCCCTCCACTTT. Translating gives CASSFVSSYNSPLHF.

Turning to this clone: Other DNA sequences in this sample translate to the same CDR3. The V gene is TRBV18, the J gene TRBJ2-7, with 8 positions matching TRBD1. The CDR3 sequence is 14 residues long. Germline V gene sequence: CDR1 KGHSH, CDR2 LQKENI. Trimming cost V 3 bases and J 4 bases; bases outside gene matches: 5. CDR3 DNA sequence: TGTGCCAGCTCACCGGACAGGGCATCATACGAGCAGTACTTC. This sequence encodes CASSPDRASYEQYF. Together with reference TRBV18 and TRBJ2-7, the CDR3 gives the full variable domain: NAGVMQNPRHLVRRRGQEARLRCSPMKGHSHVYWYRQLPEEGLKFMVYLQKENIIDESGMPKERFSAEFPKEGPSILRIQQVVRGDSAAYFCASSPDRASYEQYFGPGTRLTVT.

The gene calls are TRBV3-1 (or the pseudogene TRBV3-2) and TRBJ2-2; TRBD1 matches 8 bases. Germline trimming cut 2 bases from V and 2 bases from J; bases unmatched to any gene: 4. Germline lookup yields CDR1 LGHDT and CDR2 YNNKEL (reference sequence). The CDR3 totals 16 residues. CDR3 amino acids: CASSQRTGFNTGELFF. CDR3 DNA: TGTGCCAGCAGCCAAAGGACAGGGTTTAACACCGGGGAGCTGTTTTTT.

V usage is TRBV5-4 and J usage is TRBJ1-3; TRBD1 might be the D (5 bases). The CDR3 spans 15 residues. The germline CDR1 and CDR2 sequences are SGHNT and YYREEE (reference sequence). Trimming cost V 0 bases and J 1 base, with 8 bases left between them. The CDR3 DNA reads as TGTGCCAGCAGCTTGGCCCCAGGGTCTGGAAACACCATATATTTT. Amino acid sequence: CASSLAPGSGNTIYF.

The sample holds one count of this clone. The V gene is TRBV6-1, the J gene TRBJ1-1; D is possibly TRBD1 (5 bases). V lost 4 bases and J lost 3, with 18 bases in between. CDR1 and CDR2 from the germline V gene are MNHNS and SASEGT. The CDR3 covers 16 residues. CDR3 nucleotides: TGTGCCAGCAGTGCGCGGCAGGGAGGCGGGGACACTGAAGCTTTCTTT. Residues: CASSARQGGGDTEAFF.

The chain combines TRBV5-1 with TRBJ1-1; 8 nucleotides agree with TRBD1. CDR1 and CDR2 from the germline V gene are SGHRS and YFSETQ. The CDR3 covers 14 residues. Trimming took 0 bases from V and 10 from J; bases not matched to a gene: 8. CDR3 sequence (DNA): TGCGCCAGCAGCTTGGAGGACAGGGAAAGAGGAGCTTTCTTT. It codes for CASSLEDRERGAFF.